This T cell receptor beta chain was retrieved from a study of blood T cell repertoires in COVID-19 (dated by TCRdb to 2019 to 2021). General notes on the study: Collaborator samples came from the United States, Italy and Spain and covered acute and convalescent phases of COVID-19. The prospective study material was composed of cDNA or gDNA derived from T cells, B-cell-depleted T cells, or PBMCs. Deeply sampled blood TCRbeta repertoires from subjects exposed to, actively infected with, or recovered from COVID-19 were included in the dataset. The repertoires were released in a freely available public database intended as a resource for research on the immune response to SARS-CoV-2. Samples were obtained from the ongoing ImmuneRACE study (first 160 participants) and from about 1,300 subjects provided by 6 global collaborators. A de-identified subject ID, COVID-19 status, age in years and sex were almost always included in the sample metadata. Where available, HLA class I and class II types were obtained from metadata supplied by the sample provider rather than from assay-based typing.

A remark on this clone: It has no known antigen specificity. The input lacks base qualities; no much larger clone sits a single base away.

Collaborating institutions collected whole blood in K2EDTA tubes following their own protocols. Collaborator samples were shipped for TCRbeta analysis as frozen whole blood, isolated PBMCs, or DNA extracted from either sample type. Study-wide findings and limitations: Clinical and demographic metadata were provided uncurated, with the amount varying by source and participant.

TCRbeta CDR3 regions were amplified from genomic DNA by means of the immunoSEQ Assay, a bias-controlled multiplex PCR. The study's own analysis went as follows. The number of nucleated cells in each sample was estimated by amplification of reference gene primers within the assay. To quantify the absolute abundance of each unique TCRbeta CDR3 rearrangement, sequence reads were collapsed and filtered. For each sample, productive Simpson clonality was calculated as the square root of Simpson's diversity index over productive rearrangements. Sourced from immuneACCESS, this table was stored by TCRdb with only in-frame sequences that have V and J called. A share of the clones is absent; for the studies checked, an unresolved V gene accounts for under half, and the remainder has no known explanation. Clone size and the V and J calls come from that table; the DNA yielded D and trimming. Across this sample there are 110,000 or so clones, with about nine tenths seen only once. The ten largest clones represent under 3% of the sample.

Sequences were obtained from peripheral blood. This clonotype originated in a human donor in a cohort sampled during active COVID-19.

Read as DNA, the sequence is TGCGCCAGCAGCTCGACAGGGTTTGCAACTAATGAAAAACTGTTTTTT. Translated, this is CASSSTGFATNEKLFF. The rearrangement joined TRBV5-1 to TRBJ1-4, with 7 bases matching TRBD1. After removal of 3 bases from V and 0 bases from J, the junction retains 5 bases not matched to a gene. CDR1 SGHRS and CDR2 YFSETQ were looked up in the germline V gene. The CDR3 holds 16 amino acids from the cysteine to the phenylalanine. The sequence is cut down to CDR3 DNA, 48 bases in frame from base 1. The reference TRBV5-1 and TRBJ1-4 proteins fill in what lies around the CDR3, so the full variable domain reads KAGVTQTPRYLIKTRGQQVTLSCSPISGHRSVSWYQQTPGQGLQFLFEYFSETQRNKGNFPGRFSGRQFSNSRSEMNVSTLELGDSALYLCASSSTGFATNEKLFFGSGTQLSVL.